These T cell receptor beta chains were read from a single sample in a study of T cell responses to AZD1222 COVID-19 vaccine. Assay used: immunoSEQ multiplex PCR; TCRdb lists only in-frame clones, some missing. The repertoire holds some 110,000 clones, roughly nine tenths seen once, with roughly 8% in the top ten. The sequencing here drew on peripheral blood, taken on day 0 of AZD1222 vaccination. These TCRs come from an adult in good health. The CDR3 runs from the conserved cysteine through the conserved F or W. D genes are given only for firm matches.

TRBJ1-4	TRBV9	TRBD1	CASSVAFGQGNEKLFF
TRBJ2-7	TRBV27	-	CASSLKAPYEQYF
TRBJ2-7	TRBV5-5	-	CASSSTPGREQYF
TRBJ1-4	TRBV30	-	CAWSVGGGPGKLFF
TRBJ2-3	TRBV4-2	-	CASSRVDGEAPGTDTQYF
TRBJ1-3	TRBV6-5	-	CASSYSGQGENTIYF
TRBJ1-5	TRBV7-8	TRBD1	CASSLGGQGYQPQHF
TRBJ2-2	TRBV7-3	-	CASSLAMNGELFF
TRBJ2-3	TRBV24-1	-	CATSVGGEADTQYF
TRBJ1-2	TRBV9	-	CASSVGQGGYTF
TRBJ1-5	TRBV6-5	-	CATSPGRGSNQPQHF
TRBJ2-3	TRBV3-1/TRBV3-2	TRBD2	CASSPTLAGPTDTQYF
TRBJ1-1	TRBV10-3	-	CAISAPYRETEAFF
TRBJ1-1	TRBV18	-	CASSPGTENTEAFF
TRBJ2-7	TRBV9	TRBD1	CASSETGGQDEQYF
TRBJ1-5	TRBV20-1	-	CSARDGSQHF
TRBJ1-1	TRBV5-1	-	CASSTHDPGNTEAFF
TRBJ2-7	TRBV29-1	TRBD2	CSVDFAGGSRYEQYF
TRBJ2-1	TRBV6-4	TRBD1	CASSPAPGTGGNEQFF
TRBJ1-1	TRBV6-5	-	CASRPIPTGTEAFF
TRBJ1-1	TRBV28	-	CASRRGVTEAFF
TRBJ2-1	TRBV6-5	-	CASSPGAYREQFF
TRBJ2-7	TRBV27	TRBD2	CASSLRPSSGRTYEQYF
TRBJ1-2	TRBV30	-	CAWSVPPGEYGYTF
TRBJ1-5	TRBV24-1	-	CATSRRGTDQPQHF
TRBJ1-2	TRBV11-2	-	CASKREDGYTF
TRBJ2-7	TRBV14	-	CASSQGRDNYEQYF
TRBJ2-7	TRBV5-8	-	CASSLLGRTYEQYF
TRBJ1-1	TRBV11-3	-	CASSLEGSTEAFF
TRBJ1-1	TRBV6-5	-	CATTTSMNTEAFF
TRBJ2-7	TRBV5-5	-	CASSFPTGSRLEQYF
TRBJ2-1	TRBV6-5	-	CASTLVEQFF
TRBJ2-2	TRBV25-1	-	CASSEGKDTGELFF
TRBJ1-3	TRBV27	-	CASRRGGLGNTIYF
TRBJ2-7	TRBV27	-	CASSRSSEGYEQYF
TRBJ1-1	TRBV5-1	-	CASSPGWDVGTEAFF
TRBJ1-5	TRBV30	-	CAWSPGNQPQHF
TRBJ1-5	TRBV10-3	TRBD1	CAISRDSRNQPQHF
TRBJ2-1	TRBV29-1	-	CSVDVGTDNEQFF
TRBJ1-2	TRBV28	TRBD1	CASRTGLGYTF
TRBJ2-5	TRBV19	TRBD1	CASRSGGGRAQETQYF
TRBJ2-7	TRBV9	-	CASSVVAHPVQGEQYF
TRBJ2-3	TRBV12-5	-	CASGSETLNADTQYF
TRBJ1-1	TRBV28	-	CASSFWGNTEAFF
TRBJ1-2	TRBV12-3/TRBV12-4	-	CASSLRELVGYTF
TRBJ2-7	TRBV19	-	CASSKEGRAGEQYF
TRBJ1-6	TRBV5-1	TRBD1	CASSLRSTGQGYSPLHF
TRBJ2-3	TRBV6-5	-	CASSYSSVDTDTQYF
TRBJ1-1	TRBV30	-	CAWSRGVTEAFF
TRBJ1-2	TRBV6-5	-	CASSPQLGQNYGYTF
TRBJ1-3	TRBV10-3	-	CAISGNSGNTIYF